The present TCR beta chain was sequenced within a study of naive and memory T cell subsets. The germline V and J ends were trimmed by 4 bases and 6 bases, with 13 bases remaining between them. Germline V gene data show CDR1 as SQVTM and CDR2 as ANQGSEA. The CDR3 covers 13 residues. This clonotype was recorded a few times. The beta constant-region primer was an equimolar mix of two oligonucleotides covering TRBC1 and TRBC2. A 12-nucleotide UMI and the SP2 primer were added to the cDNA 3' end by oligonucleotide ligation. TCRdb passed the UMI-ligation and nested PCR reads through MiXCR, listing each CDR3 protein once. The sample includes approximately 140,000 distinct CDR3 sequences, 17% of them seen just once.

The sample was naive CD4+ T cells from blood. This rearrangement joins TRBV29-1 to TRBJ1-5; D remains unclear. The sequence was obtained from a human donor in good health. In nucleotides, the CDR3 is TGCAGCGTTGTGGACTCGTGGAGTCAGCCCCAGCATTTT. Protein product: CSVVDSWSQPQHF.